The clone carrying this T cell receptor (beta chain) occurred many times. The antigen is unknown. The sample is drawn from a study of molecular identifiers for immune sequencing clone quantification. Study as a whole: The replicate experiment used RNA from roughly 18,000 or 92,000 naive CD8 cells. This RNA was split into five aliquots, and four of them were sequenced.

TCRdb redid the calling of the PCR reads with MiXCR, one entry per CDR3 protein. The sample has roughly 320,000 distinct CDR3 sequences, about 22% seen once. Germline CDR1 and CDR2: SEHNR and FQNEAQ (reference sequence). The V gene lost 5 bases and the J gene lost 0 bases, with 13 bases spanning the gap. This CDR3 has 16 residues. It was from 20,000 to 1,000,000 sorted cells, with 10%, 30% or 50% RNA, that naive CD8 libraries came. General observations from the study: Reports indicate spiked Jurkat TCR RNA from one cell could be found among about a million naive cells.

This chain links TRBV7-9 with TRBJ1-4; tentatively, D is TRBD1 (5 bases). The sequenced material came from naive CD8+ T cells from blood, with Jurkat cell RNA spiked in. Subset meaning: FACS-sorted CD8+CD4-CCR7+CD45RA+ naive T cells. This receptor was taken from a human donor in good health. Some libraries in this study had Jurkat cell RNA spiked in. The CDR3 bases are TGTGCCAGCAGCCCTGGGACGCTTGCAACTAATGAAAAACTGTTTTTT. Residues: CASSPGTLATNEKLFF.